This T cell receptor beta chain was retrieved from a study of blood T cells in healthy people across ages. The CDR3 extends over 13 amino acids. Germline CDR1 PRHDT, CDR2 FYEKMQ (reference sequence). It was with a sample-barcoded 5' primer and a J-beta primer mix that a second PCR of roughly 7 to 12 cycles was run. Every individual sample yielded 2.5 million or more paired-end reads (each containing CDR3). From the 5' RACE reads, TCRdb called clonotypes with MiXCR, one entry per CDR3 protein. The sample holds about 1 million distinct CDR3 sequences, 45% seen once. As for this clonotype: At one end the junction does not follow the germline gene, possibly because of a read error.

The source is an older woman in good health. The sequenced sample consisted of blood. This chain connects TRBV13 to TRBJ2-3; D remains unclear. CDR3 amino acids: CTSSSLTGDTQYF. CDR3 sequence (DNA): TGTACCAGCAGCTCCCTCACGGGAGATACGCAGTATTTT.